A selection of T cell receptor beta chains follows, all from one sample in a study of T cell responses to AZD1222 COVID-19 vaccine. Profiled with immunoSEQ multiplex PCR; TCRdb holds only in-frame clones, not every one. The sample has 150,000 to 200,000 clones, 85% to 95% seen once; the top ten hold more than 0.8%. The sequenced sample was peripheral blood, obtained on day 0 of AZD1222 vaccination. The receptor set was obtained from an adult in good health. Both conserved end residues are part of each CDR3. D genes are given only for firm matches. The size entry is marked missing in some rows and otherwise reads once, few, many or a size class.

cdr3_length	d_call	clone_size	v_call	j_call	cdr3_aa	cdr3_nt
15	TRBD1	NA	TRBV15	TRBJ1-2	CATSSHDRGFYGYTF	TGTGCCACCAGCAGTCACGACAGGGGTTTCTATGGCTACACCTTC
18	NA	NA	TRBV4-1	TRBJ2-5	CASSHLRGGIRLKETQYF	TGCGCCAGCAGCCATCTGAGGGGGGGGATTCGGCTAAAAGAGACCCAGTACTTC
13	NA	NA	TRBV6-5	TRBJ1-1	CAGRDHLNTEAFF	TGTGCCGGCCGGGACCACTTAAACACTGAAGCTTTCTTT
15	NA	NA	TRBV4-1	TRBJ2-1	CASSQNDRDLNEQFF	TGCGCCAGCAGCCAAAACGACCGGGACTTAAATGAGCAGTTCTTC
13	NA	NA	TRBV2	TRBJ1-1	CASSPLLNTEAFF	TGTGCCAGCAGTCCCTTGTTGAACACTGAAGCTTTCTTT
14	NA	NA	TRBV20-1	TRBJ1-2	CSASQGGSTYGYTF	TGCAGTGCTAGTCAGGGAGGATCCACCTATGGCTACACCTTC
13	TRBD2	NA	TRBV4-3	TRBJ2-7	CASSQDSGGTPYF	TGCGCCAGCAGCCAAGATAGCGGGGGAACTCCGTACTTC
14	NA	NA	TRBV6-2/TRBV6-3	TRBJ2-5	CASSARGKVETQYF	TGTGCCAGCAGTGCGCGGGGCAAGGTGGAGACCCAGTACTTC
14	TRBD1	NA	TRBV20-1	TRBJ2-1	CSASSGGGYNEQFF	TGCAGTGCTAGTTCAGGGGGCGGCTACAATGAGCAGTTCTTC
16	TRBD2	NA	TRBV18	TRBJ2-1	CASSPRLAGGRNEQFF	TGTGCCAGCTCACCCCGACTAGCGGGGGGGCGGAATGAGCAGTTCTTC
19	NA	NA	TRBV4-3	TRBJ2-7	CASSQDRGGRRGRLYEQYF	TGCGCCAGCAGCCAAGATAGGGGGGGCCGGAGGGGCCGACTCTACGAGCAGTACTTC
14	NA	NA	TRBV5-1	TRBJ2-7	CASSPGQPSYEQYF	TGCGCCAGCAGCCCAGGACAGCCATCCTACGAGCAGTACTTC
14	NA	NA	TRBV5-1	TRBJ2-3	CASSLALSTDTQYF	TGCGCCAGCAGCTTGGCCCTTAGCACAGATACGCAGTATTTT
11	TRBD2	NA	TRBV5-1	TRBJ2-7	CASSPGGEQYF	TGCGCCAGCAGCCCGGGGGGGGAGCAGTACTTC
13	NA	NA	TRBV9	TRBJ1-3	CASSASLGNTIYF	TGTGCCAGCAGCGCGTCCCTCGGAAACACCATATATTTT
13	NA	NA	TRBV28	TRBJ2-2	CASSLGGAGELFF	TGTGCCAGCAGTTTAGGCGGGGCCGGGGAGCTGTTTTTT
15	NA	NA	TRBV7-2	TRBJ2-3	CASSLVGGPTDTQYF	TGTGCCAGCAGCTTAGTGGGGGGGCCTACAGATACGCAGTATTTT
16	NA	NA	TRBV28	TRBJ2-6	CASSLSGGGGANVLTF	TGTGCCAGCAGTTTGTCGGGGGGCGGTGGGGCCAACGTCCTGACTTTC
15	NA	NA	TRBV6-5	TRBJ1-1	CASSYSQGRGAEAFF	TGTGCCAGCAGTTACTCGCAAGGCCGCGGCGCTGAAGCTTTCTTT
17	TRBD2	NA	TRBV4-1	TRBJ2-5	CASSQGLAGGWKETQYF	TGCGCCAGCAGCCAAGGACTAGCGGGGGGGTGGAAAGAGACCCAGTACTTC
13	NA	NA	TRBV20-1	TRBJ1-1	CSASIRENTEAFF	TGCAGTGCTAGTATCAGGGAGAACACTGAAGCTTTCTTT
15	NA	NA	TRBV2	TRBJ2-5	CASSEEAGDGETQYF	TGTGCCAGCAGTGAAGAGGCAGGGGATGGGGAGACCCAGTACTTC
13	NA	NA	TRBV4-2	TRBJ2-5	CASSQDGEETQYF	TGTGCCAGCAGCCAAGACGGGGAAGAGACCCAGTACTTC
15	NA	NA	TRBV11-2	TRBJ1-5	CASSYDSGANQPQHF	TGTGCCAGCAGCTATGACTCCGGTGCCAATCAGCCCCAGCATTTT
14	TRBD1	NA	TRBV15	TRBJ2-5	CATSGTGAQETQYF	TGTGCCACCTCCGGGACAGGGGCACAGGAGACCCAGTACTTC
14	TRBD1	NA	TRBV7-9	TRBJ1-2	CASSAQGALDGYTF	TGTGCCAGCAGCGCTCAGGGGGCTCTGGATGGCTACACCTTC
11	NA	NA	TRBV5-8	TRBJ1-2	CASSSNDRCTF	TGTGCCAGCAGCTCGAATGACAGATGCACCTTC
18	NA	NA	TRBV4-1	TRBJ1-6	CASSPTIAFTGGYSPLHF	TGCGCCAGCAGCCCAACAATCGCCTTCACCGGGGGGTATTCACCCCTCCACTTT
13	NA	NA	TRBV20-1	TRBJ2-7	CSASVRGSYEQYF	TGCAGTGCTAGTGTCCGTGGTTCCTACGAGCAGTACTTC
11	NA	NA	TRBV6-5	TRBJ2-7	CASSQSYEQYF	TGTGCCAGCAGTCAAAGCTACGAGCAGTACTTC
13	NA	NA	TRBV6-2/TRBV6-3	TRBJ1-4	CASSIQVGEKLFF	TGTGCCAGCAGTATTCAAGTTGGTGAAAAACTGTTTTTT
13	NA	NA	TRBV19	TRBJ1-4	CASSHGSNEKLFF	TGTGCCAGTAGTCACGGGAGTAATGAAAAACTGTTTTTT
12	NA	NA	TRBV18	TRBJ1-4	CASSKTVEKLFF	TGTGCCAGCTCAAAGACAGTGGAAAAACTGTTTTTT
21	TRBD1	NA	TRBV5-1	TRBJ1-3	CASSFQPPTTGQGYSGNTIYF	TGCGCCAGCAGCTTTCAACCTCCAACCACGGGACAGGGCTACTCTGGAAACACCATATATTTT
16	NA	NA	TRBV19	TRBJ2-3	CASSIGLSVGTDTQYF	TGTGCCAGTAGTATTGGACTATCGGTGGGTACAGATACGCAGTATTTT
17	NA	NA	TRBV11-3	TRBJ2-5	CASSLEAWGGGQETQYF	TGTGCCAGCAGCTTAGAAGCATGGGGTGGGGGGCAAGAGACCCAGTACTTC
13	NA	NA	TRBV10-3	TRBJ1-2	CAISESGGVDYTF	TGTGCCATCAGTGAGTCAGGGGGGGTGGACTACACCTTC
15	TRBD1	NA	TRBV5-1	TRBJ1-1	CASSYTGAMNTEAFF	TGCGCCAGCAGCTACACAGGGGCCATGAACACTGAAGCTTTCTTT
20	TRBD1	once	TRBV15	TRBJ1-5	CATSRGRDRVTILRNQPQHF	TGTGCCACCAGCAGAGGGCGGGACAGGGTGACGATACTAAGAAATCAGCCCCAGCATTTT
14	NA	NA	TRBV9	TRBJ1-3	CASSVQGSGNTIYF	TGTGCCAGCAGCGTACAGGGTTCTGGAAACACCATATATTTT
14	NA	NA	TRBV4-1	TRBJ2-7	CASSQGTLTYEQYF	TGCGCCAGCAGCCAAGGGACATTAACCTACGAGCAGTACTTC